The T cell receptor (beta chain) under discussion was sequenced for a study of blood T cell repertoires in COVID-19. The wider study: PBMCs, B-cell-depleted T cells, or T cells provided the cDNA or gDNA that made up the material.

The CDR3 extends over 16 amino acids. Germline V CDR1 and CDR2: SGHVS, FQNEAQ. V was pared by 1 base and J by 4 bases, with 16 bases between. Using immunoSEQ multiplex PCR, the repertoire was profiled, and TCRdb retains in-frame clones only, with some absent. The sample has some 93,000 clones, 70% to 90% seen once. This rearrangement joins TRBV7-8 to TRBJ1-2; D gene unclear. Sample: peripheral blood. This sequence originates from a woman of 80 years or more with acute or convalescent COVID-19. The CDR3 spells CASSLVAAGGRYGYTF. The CDR3 DNA follows: TGTGCCAGCAGCTTAGTTGCTGCGGGCGGCCGCTATGGCTACACCTTC.